This T cell receptor (beta chain) emerged from a study of T cells in Graves' hyperthyroidism and ophthalmopathy. V shed 6 bases and J 2 bases; nucleotides not matched to a gene: 11. This CDR3 region has 17 residues. Amplified TCR beta CDR3 regions derived from RNA transcripts. HTBI primers drove first-round RT-PCR of the TCR CDR3. TCRdb re-derived calls from the multiplex PCR reads in MiXCR, one entry per CDR3 protein. The repertoire holds around 400,000 distinct CDR3 sequences, with approximately 25% as singletons. To note about this clonotype: No antigen is known for it.

Study results and limitations: The blood repertoire included most of the expanded thyroid clonotypes above 0.001. Progression to ophthalmopathy was predicted a median of 6.5 months early.

The clonotype originates from a man between 45 and 60 years old with Graves' hyperthyroidism. The V call is TRBV12-3 or TRBV12-4, the J call TRBJ1-5; 9 nucleotides line up with TRBD1. Sequenced input: blood. CDR3 residues: CASSLKTGGAGNQPQHF. Written as DNA, the CDR3 is TGTGCCAGCAGCCTTAAAACAGGGGGCGCGGGCAATCAGCCCCAGCATTTT.